A selection of T cell receptor beta chains follows, all from one sample in a study of CD8+ T cells in alopecia areata. Generated by immunoSEQ multiplex PCR, the TCRdb table keeps only in-frame clones and is missing some. Of under 300,000 clones listed, roughly two thirds were seen once; the top ten hold around 1.2%. Sequencing used CD4+ T cells sorted from blood, obtained at week 0. These receptors all come from a human donor with alopecia areata. The conserved cysteine and the conserved F or W are not part of the CDR3 here.

V gene: TRBV29-1; J gene: TRBJ2-5; CDR3 protein: SVGLLAGGPETQY
V gene: TRBV7-9; J gene: TRBJ1-1; CDR3 protein: ASSVMLGQGLNTEAF
V gene: TRBV4-1; J gene: TRBJ2-3; CDR3 protein: ASSPQWASTDTQY
V gene: TRBV6-5; J gene: TRBJ1-1; CDR3 protein: ASSYSPGMSTEAF
V gene: TRBV5-4; J gene: TRBJ1-5; CDR3 protein: ASSLSPEVQPQH
V gene: TRBV2; J gene: TRBJ1-5; CDR3 protein: ASRPSEGNQPQH
V gene: TRBV29-1; J gene: TRBJ1-2; CDR3 protein: SVEAPGGFSNYGYT
V gene: TRBV2; J gene: TRBJ2-3; CDR3 protein: ASSEDGGAVDTQY
V gene: TRBV7-2; J gene: TRBJ1-1; CDR3 protein: ASSLGATEAF
V gene: TRBV30; J gene: TRBJ2-2; CDR3 protein: AWSVVQGTGELF